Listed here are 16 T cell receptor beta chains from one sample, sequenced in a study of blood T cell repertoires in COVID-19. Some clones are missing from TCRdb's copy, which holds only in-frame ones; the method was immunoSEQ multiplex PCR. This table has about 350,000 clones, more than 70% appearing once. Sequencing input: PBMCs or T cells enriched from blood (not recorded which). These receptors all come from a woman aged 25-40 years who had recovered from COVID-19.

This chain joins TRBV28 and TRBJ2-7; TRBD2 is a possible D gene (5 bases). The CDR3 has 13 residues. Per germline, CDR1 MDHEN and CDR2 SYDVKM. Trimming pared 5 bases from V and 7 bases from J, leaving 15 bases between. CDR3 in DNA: TGTGCCAGCAGTCCCGATCCTCCGGGGGAGCAGTACTTC. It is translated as CASSPDPPGEQYF. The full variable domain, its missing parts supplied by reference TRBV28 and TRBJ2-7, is DVKVTQSSRYLVKRTGEKVFLECVQDMDHENMFWYRQDPGLGLRLIYFSYDVKMKEKGDIPEGYSVSREKKERFSLILESASTNQTSMYLCASSPDPPGEQYFGPGTRLTVT.

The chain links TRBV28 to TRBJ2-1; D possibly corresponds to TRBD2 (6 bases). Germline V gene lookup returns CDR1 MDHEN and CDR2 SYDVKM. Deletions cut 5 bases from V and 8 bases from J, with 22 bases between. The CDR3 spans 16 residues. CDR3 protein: CASSLGGVPRGYEQFF. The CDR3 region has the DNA TGTGCCAGCAGTCTAGGAGGGGTACCCCGGGGGTATGAGCAGTTCTTC. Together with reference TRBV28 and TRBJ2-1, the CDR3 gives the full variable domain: DVKVTQSSRYLVKRTGEKVFLECVQDMDHENMFWYRQDPGLGLRLIYFSYDVKMKEKGDIPEGYSVSREKKERFSLILESASTNQTSMYLCASSLGGVPRGYEQFFGPGTRLTVL.

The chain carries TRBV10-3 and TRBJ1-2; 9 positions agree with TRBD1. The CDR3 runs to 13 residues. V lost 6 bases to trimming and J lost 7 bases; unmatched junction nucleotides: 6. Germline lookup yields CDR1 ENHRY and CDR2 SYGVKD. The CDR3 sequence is CAISGDREIGYTF. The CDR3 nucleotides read TGTGCCATCAGCGGGGACAGGGAGATTGGCTACACCTTC.

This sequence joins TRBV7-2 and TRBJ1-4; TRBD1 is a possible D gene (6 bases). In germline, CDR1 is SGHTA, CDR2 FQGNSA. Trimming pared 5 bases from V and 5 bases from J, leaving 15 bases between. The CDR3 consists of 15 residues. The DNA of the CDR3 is TGTGCCAGCAGCAGGGCGAGCGGACAGAATGAAAAACTGTTTTTT. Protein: CASSRASGQNEKLFF.

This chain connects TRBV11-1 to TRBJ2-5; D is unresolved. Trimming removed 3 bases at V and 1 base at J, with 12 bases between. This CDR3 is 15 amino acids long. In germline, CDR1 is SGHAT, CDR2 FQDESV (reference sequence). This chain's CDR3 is CASSFTGQGQETQYF. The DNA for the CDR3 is TGTGCCAGCAGCTTTACTGGGCAAGGCCAAGAGACCCAGTACTTC.

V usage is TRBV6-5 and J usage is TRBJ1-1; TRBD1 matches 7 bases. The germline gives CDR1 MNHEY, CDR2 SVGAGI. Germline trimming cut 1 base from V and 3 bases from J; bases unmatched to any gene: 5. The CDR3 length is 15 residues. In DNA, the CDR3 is TGTGCCAGCAGTTACTGGGGGACAGTCGACACTGAAGCTTTCTTT. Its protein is CASSYWGTVDTEAFF.

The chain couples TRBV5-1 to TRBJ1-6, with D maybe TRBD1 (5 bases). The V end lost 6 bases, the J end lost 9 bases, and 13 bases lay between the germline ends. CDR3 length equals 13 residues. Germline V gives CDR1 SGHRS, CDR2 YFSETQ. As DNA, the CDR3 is TGCGCCAGCAAGGCGGCCCAGGGTTCACCCCTCCACTTT. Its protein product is CASKAAQGSPLHF.

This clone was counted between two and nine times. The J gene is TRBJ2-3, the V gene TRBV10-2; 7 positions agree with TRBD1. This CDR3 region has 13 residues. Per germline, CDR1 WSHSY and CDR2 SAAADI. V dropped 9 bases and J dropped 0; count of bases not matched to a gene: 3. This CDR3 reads CASRTGSTDTQYF. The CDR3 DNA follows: TGCGCCAGTCGGACAGGCAGCACAGATACGCAGTATTTT.

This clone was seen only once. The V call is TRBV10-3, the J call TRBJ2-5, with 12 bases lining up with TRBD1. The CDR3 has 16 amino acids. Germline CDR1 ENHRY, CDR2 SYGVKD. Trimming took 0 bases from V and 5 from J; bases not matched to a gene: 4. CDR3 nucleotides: TGTGCCATCAGTGAGTCCAGGGACAGGGGGCTGGAGACCCAGTACTTC. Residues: CAISESRDRGLETQYF.

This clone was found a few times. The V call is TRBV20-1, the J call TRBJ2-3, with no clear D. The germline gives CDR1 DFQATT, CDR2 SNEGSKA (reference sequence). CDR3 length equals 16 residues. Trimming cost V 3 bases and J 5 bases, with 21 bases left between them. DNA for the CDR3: TGCAGTGCTAGTCGTCTGCATGCCAGCGACGAAGATACGCAGTATTTT. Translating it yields CSASRLHASDEDTQYF.

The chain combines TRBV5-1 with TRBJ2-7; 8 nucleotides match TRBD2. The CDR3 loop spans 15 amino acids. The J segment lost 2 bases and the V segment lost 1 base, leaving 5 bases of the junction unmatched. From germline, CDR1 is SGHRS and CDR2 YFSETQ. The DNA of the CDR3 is TGCGCCAGCAGCTTGATCGGGGGGGGCCCCTACGAGCAGTACTTC. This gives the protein CASSLIGGGPYEQYF.

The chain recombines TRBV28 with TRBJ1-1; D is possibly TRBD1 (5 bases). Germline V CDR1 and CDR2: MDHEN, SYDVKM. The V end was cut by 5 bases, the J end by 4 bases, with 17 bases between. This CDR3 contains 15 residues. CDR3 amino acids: CASSPALTGVTEAFF. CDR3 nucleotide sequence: TGTGCCAGCAGTCCCGCCCTGACGGGGGTCACTGAAGCTTTCTTT.

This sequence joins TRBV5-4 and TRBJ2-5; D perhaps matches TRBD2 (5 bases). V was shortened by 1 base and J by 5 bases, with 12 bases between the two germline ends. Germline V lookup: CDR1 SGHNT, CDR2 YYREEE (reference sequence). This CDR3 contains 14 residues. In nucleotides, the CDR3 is TGTGCCAGCAGCTTGTACGGGGTAGGCGAGACCCAGTACTTC. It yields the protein CASSLYGVGETQYF.

The CDR3 nucleotides read TGTGCCAGCAGAGCAGGGGTGCAGCCCCAGCATTTT. It yields the protein CASRAGVQPQHF. The chain employs TRBV12-3 or TRBV12-4 and TRBJ1-5; D may be TRBD1 (6 bases). V lost 6 bases and J lost 7, with 10 bases in between. CDR3 size: 12 residues.

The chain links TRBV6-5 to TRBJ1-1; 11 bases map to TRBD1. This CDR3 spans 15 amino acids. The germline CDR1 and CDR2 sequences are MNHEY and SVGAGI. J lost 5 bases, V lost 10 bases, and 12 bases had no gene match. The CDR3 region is CANHPGTGGRTEAFF. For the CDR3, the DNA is TGTGCCAACCATCCCGGGACAGGGGGAAGGACTGAAGCTTTCTTT.

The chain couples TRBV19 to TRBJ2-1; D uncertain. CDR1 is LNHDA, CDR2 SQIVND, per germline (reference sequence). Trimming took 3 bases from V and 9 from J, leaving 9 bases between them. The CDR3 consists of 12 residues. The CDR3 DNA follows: TGTGCCAGTAGTATCCGAATTAGTGAGCAGTTCTTC. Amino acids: CASSIRISEQFF.